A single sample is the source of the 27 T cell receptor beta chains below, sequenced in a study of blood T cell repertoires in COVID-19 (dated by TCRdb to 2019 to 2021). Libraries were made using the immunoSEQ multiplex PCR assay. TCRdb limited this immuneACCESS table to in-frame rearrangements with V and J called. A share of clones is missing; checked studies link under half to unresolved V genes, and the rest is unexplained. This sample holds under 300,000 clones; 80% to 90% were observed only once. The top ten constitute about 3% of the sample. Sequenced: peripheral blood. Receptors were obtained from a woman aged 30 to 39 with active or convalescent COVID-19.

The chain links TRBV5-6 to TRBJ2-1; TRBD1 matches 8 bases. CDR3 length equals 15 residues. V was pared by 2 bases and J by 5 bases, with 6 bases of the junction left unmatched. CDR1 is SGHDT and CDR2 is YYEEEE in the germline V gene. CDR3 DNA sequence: TGTGCCAGCAGCTTCGGACAGGGCGCCAACAATGAGCAGTTCTTC. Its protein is CASSFGQGANNEQFF.

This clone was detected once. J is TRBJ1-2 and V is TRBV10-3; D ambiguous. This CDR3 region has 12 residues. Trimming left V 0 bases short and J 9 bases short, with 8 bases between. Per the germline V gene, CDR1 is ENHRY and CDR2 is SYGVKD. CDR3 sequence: CAISESQVSYTF. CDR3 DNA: TGTGCCATCAGTGAGTCCCAGGTTAGCTACACCTTC.

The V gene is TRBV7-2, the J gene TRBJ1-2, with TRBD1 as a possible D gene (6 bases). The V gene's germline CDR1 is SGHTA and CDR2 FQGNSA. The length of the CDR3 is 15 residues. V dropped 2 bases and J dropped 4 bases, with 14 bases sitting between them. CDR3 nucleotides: TGTGCCAGCAGCTTAAATGGCAGGGGAATCTATGGCTACACCTTC. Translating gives CASSLNGRGIYGYTF.

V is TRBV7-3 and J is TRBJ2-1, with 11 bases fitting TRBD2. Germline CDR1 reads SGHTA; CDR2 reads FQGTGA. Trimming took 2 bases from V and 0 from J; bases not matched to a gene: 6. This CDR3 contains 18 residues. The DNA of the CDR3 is TGTGCCAGCAGCTTATCGGCTAGCGGGGGGAGCTCCTACAATGAGCAGTTCTTC. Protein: CASSLSASGGSSYNEQFF.

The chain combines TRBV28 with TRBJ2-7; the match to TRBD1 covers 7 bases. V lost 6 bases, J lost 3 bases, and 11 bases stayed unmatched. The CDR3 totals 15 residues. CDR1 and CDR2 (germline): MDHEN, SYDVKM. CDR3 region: CASRPPDRVGYEQYF. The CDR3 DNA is TGTGCCAGCAGACCTCCCGACAGGGTAGGCTACGAGCAGTACTTC.

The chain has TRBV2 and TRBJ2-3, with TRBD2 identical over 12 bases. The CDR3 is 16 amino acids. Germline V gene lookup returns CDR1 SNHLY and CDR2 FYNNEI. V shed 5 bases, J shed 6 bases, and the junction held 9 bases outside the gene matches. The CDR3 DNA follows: TGTGCCAGCAGTCTCGGACTAGCGGGGCGCGGGGATACGCAGTATTTT. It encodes CASSLGLAGRGDTQYF.

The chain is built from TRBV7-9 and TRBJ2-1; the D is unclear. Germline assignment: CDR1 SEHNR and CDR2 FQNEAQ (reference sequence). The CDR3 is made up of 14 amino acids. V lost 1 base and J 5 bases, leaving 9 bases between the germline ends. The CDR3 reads CASSLGQVDNEQFF. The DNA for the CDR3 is TGTGCCAGCAGCTTAGGGCAAGTGGACAATGAGCAGTTCTTC. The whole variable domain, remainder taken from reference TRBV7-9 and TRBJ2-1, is DTGVSQNPRHKITKRGQNVTFRCDPISEHNRLYWYRQTLGQGPEFLTYFQNEAQLEKSRLLSDRFSAERPKGSFSTLEIQRTEQGDSAMYLCASSLGQVDNEQFFGPGTRLTVL.

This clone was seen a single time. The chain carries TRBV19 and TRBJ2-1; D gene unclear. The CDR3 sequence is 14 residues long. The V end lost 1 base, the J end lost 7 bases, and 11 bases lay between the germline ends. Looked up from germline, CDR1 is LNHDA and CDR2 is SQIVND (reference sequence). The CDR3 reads CASSIGLGLNEQFF. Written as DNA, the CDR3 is TGTGCCAGTAGTATAGGATTGGGCCTTAATGAGCAGTTCTTC.

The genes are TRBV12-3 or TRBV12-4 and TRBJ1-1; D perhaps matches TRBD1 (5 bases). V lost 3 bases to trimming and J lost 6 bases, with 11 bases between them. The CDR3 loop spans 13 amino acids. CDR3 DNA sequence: TGTGCCAGCAGTTTTGGGGCCACCGCTGAAGCTTTCTTT. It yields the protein CASSFGATAEAFF.

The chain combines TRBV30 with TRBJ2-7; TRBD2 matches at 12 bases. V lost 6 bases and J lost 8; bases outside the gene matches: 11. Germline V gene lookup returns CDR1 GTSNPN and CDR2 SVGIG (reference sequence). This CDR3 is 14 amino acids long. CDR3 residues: CACRSSGGAPKQYF. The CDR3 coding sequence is TGTGCCTGTCGATCTAGCGGGGGGGCTCCCAAGCAGTACTTC.

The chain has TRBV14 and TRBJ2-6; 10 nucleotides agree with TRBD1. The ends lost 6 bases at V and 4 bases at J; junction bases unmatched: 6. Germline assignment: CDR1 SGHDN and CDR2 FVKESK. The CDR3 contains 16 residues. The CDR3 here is CASRLGQGVGANVLTF. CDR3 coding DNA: TGTGCCAGCAGGCTCGGACAGGGGGTCGGGGCCAACGTCCTGACTTTC.

For the CDR3, the DNA is TGTGCCAGTAGTGAAACCGGGACAGGGCGTTTAGATACGCAGTATTTT. Its protein is CASSETGTGRLDTQYF. The chain recombines TRBV19 with TRBJ2-3; 9 bases agree with TRBD1. V lost 5 bases to trimming and J lost 5 bases; unmatched junction nucleotides: 11. Germline V gene lookup returns CDR1 LNHDA and CDR2 SQIVND (reference sequence). The CDR3 contains 16 residues. The whole variable domain, remainder taken from reference TRBV19 and TRBJ2-3, is DGGITQSPKYLFRKEGQNVTLSCEQNLNHDAMYWYRQDPGQGLRLIYYSQIVNDFQKGDIAEGYSVSREKKESFPLTVTSAQKNPTAFYLCASSETGTGRLDTQYFGPGTRLTVL.

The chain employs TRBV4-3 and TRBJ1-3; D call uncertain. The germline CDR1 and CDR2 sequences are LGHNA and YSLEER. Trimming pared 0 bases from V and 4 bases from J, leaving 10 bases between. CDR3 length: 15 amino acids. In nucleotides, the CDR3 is TGCGCCAGCAGCCAAGACCCAGGAACAGGAAACACCATATATTTT. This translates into CASSQDPGTGNTIYF.

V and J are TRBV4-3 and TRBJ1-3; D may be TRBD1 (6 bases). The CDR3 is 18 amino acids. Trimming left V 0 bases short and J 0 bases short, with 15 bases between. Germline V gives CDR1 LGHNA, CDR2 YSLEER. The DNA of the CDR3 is TGCGCCAGCAGCCAAGATGGACAAGGGGGGGGCTCTGGAAACACCATATATTTT. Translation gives CASSQDGQGGGSGNTIYF.

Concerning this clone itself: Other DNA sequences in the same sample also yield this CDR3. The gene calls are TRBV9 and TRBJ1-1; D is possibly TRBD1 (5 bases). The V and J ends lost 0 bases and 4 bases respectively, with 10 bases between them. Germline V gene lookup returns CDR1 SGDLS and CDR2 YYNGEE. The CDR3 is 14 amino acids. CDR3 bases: TGTGCCAGCAGCGTAGGTCTCGGGGGCACTGAAGCTTTCTTT. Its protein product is CASSVGLGGTEAFF.

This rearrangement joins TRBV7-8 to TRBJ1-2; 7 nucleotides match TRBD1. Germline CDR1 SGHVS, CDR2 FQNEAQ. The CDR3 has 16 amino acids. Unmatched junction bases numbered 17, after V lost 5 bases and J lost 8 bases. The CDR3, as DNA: TGTGCCAGCAGCGTAGTACGAGAGACAGGGCCGGGCGGCTACACCTTC. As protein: CASSVVRETGPGGYTF.

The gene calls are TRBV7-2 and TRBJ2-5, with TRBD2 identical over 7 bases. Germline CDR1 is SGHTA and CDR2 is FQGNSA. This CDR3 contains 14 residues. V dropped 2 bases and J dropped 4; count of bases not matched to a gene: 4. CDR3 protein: CASSLMSGGETQYF. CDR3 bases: TGTGCCAGCAGCTTAATGTCGGGGGGAGAGACCCAGTACTTC.

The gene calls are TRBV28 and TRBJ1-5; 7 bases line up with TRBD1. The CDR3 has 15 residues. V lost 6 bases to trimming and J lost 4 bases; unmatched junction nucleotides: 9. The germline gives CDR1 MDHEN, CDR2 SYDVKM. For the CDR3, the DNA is TGTGCCAGCAGCCCATGGACAGGCGGAAATCAGCCCCAGCATTTT. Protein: CASSPWTGGNQPQHF.

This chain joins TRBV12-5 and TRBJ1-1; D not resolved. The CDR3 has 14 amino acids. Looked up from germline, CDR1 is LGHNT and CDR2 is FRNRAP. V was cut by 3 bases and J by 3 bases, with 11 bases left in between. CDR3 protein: CASGFREVDTEAFF. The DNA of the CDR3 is TGTGCTAGTGGTTTTCGCGAGGTGGACACTGAAGCTTTCTTT. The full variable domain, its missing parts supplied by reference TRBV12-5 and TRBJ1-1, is DARVTQTPRHKVTEMGQEVTMRCQPILGHNTVFWYRQTMMQGLELLAYFRNRAPLDDSGMPKDRFSAEMPDATLATLKIQPSEPRDSAVYFCASGFREVDTEAFFGQGTRLTVV.

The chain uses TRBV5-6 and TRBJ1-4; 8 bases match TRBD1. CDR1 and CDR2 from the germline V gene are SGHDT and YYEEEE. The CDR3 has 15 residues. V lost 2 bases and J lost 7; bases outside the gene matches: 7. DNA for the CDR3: TGTGCCAGCAGCTTACCCGGGACAGGTAGTGAAAAACTGTTTTTT. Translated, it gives CASSLPGTGSEKLFF. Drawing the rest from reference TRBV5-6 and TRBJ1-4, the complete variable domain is DAGVTQSPTHLIKTRGQQVTLRCSPKSGHDTVSWYQQALGQGPQFIFQYYEEEERQRGNFPDRFSGHQFPNYSSELNVNALLLGDSALYLCASSLPGTGSEKLFFGSGTQLSVL.

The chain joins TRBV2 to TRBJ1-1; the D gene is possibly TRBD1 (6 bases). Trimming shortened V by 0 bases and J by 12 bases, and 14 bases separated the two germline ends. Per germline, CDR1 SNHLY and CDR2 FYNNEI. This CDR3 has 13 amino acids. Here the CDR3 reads CASSEALQGSTFF. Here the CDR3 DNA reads TGTGCCAGCAGTGAAGCGCTTCAGGGGTCGACTTTCTTT. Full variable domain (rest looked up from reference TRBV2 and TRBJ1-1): EPEVTQTPSHQVTQMGQEVILRCVPISNHLYFYWYRQILGQKVEFLVSFYNNEISEKSEIFDDQFSVERPDGSNFTLKIRSTKLEDSAMYFCASSEALQGSTFFGQGTRLTVV.

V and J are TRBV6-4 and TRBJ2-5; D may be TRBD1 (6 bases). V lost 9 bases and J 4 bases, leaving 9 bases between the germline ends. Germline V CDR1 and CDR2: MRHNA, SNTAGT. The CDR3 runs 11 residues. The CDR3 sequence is CASEGGETQYF. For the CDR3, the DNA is TGTGCCAGTGAAGGGGGAGAGACCCAGTACTTC.

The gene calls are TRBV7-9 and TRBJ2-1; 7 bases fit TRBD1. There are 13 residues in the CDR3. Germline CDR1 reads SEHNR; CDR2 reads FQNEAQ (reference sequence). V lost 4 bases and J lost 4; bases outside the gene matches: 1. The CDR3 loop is CASSWGQYNEQFF. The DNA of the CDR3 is TGTGCCAGCAGCTGGGGACAGTACAATGAGCAGTTCTTC.

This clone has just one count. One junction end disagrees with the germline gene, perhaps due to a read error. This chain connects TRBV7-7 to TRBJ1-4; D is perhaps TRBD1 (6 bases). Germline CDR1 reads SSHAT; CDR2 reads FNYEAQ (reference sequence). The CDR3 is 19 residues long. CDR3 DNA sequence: TGTGCTAGCAGCTTAGCCGGACCGCCAAAGGGGGACACGGATGAAAAACTGTTTTTT. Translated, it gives CASSLAGPPKGDTDEKLFF.

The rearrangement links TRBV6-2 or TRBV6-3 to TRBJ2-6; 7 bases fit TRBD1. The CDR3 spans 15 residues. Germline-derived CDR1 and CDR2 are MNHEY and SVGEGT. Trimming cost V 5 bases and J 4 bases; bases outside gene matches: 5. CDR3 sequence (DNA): TGTGCCAGCAGTCACAGGGGCTCCGGGGCCAACGTCCTGACTTTC. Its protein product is CASSHRGSGANVLTF.

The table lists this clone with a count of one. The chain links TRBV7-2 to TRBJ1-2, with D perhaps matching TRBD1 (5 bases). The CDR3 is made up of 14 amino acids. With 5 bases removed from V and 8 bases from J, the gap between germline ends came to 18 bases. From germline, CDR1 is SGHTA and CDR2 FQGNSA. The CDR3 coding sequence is TGTGCCAGCAGCCCCCCCGGGGGGGTCGGGGGCTACACCTTC. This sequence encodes CASSPPGGVGGYTF.

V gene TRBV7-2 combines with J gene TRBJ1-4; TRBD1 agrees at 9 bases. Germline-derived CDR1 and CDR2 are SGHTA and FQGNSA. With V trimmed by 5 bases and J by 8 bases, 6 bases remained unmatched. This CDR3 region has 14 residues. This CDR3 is CASSVDRGDEKLFF. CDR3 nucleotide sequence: TGTGCCAGCAGCGTCGACAGGGGGGACGAAAAACTGTTTTTT.